This T cell receptor (beta chain) was found in a study of blood T cells in healthy people across ages. The study, taken as a whole, reports: A roughly linear age-dependent decrease characterized TCR beta diversity per million T cells.

Caucasian individuals from Russia who were healthy and aged 6 to 90 acted as donors. Per sample, no less than 5 micrograms of total RNA were extracted. Primers used in a second PCR of about 6 to 12 cycles were a sample-barcoded 5' primer and a J-beta primer mix. Each cDNA was tagged by a template-switch adaptor containing 12 random nucleotides. TCRdb re-analysed the 5' RACE reads in MiXCR, keeping a single row per CDR3 protein. The sample contains about 1,400,000 distinct CDR3 sequences, approximately 63% of which appear only once. The CDR3 loop spans 15 amino acids. V shed 6 bases and J shed 4 bases, with 19 bases lying between them. The germline CDR1 and CDR2 sequences are DFQATT and SNEGSKA (reference sequence). About this clonotype itself: Its target is unknown.

Sequences were obtained from blood. The chain couples TRBV20-1 to TRBJ2-1; TRBD2 might be the D (5 bases). The TCR originated in a man aged 18 to 29 in good health. The CDR3 nucleotides read TGCAGTGCGGAGGATTTGATTCAGAAGTACAATGAGCAGTTCTTC. Protein: CSAEDLIQKYNEQFF.